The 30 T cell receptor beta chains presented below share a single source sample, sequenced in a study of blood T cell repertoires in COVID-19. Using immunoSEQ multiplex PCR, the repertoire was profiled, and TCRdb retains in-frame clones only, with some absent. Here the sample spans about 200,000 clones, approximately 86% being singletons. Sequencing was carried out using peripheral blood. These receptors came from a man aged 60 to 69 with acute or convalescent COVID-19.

Here the CDR3 reads CASSQETLRGYNEQFF. For the CDR3, the DNA is TGTGCCAGCAGCCAAGAGACCCTGAGAGGTTACAATGAGCAGTTCTTC. This chain connects TRBV3-1 (or the pseudogene TRBV3-2) to TRBJ2-1, with D uncertain. CDR1 is LGHDT and CDR2 is YNNKEL in the germline V gene (reference sequence). With 0 bases removed from V and 4 bases from J, the gap between germline ends came to 13 bases. This CDR3 has 16 residues.

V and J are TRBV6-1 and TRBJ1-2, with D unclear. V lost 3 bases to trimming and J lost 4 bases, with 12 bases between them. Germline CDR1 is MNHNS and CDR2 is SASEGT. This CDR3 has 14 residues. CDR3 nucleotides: TGTGCCAGCAGTGATGGTCATGGCTCCTATGGCTACACCTTC. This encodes CASSDGHGSYGYTF.

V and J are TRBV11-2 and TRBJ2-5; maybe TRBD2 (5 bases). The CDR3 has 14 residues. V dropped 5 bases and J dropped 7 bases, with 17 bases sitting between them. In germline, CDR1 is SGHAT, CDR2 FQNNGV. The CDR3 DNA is TGTGCCAGCAGCCCAGCGGCGGGCCGGGGGACCCAGTACTTC. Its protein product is CASSPAAGRGTQYF.

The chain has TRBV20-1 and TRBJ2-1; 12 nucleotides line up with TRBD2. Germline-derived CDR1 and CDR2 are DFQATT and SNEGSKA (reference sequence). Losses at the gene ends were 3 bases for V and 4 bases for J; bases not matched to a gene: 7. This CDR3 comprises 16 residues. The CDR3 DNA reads TGCAGTGCTAGTCAACTAGCGGGGGGACGTTACAATGAGCAGTTCTTC. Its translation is CSASQLAGGRYNEQFF.

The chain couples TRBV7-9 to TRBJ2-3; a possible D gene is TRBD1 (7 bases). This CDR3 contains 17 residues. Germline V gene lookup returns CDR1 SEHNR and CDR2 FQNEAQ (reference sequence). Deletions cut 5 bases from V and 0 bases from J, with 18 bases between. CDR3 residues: CASSPYGGGRSTDTQYF. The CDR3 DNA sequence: TGTGCCAGCAGCCCGTACGGAGGGGGCAGGAGCACAGATACGCAGTATTTT.

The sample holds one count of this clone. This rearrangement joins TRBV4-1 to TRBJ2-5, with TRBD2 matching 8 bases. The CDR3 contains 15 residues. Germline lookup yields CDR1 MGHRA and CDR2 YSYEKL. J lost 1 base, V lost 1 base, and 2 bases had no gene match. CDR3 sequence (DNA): TGCGCCAGCAGCCAAGTCGGGGGGGTCCAAGAGACCCAGTACTTC. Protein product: CASSQVGGVQETQYF.

CDR3 residues: CSATGTGAMLSYEQYF. CDR3 DNA: TGCAGCGCAACCGGGACAGGGGCCATGCTCTCCTACGAGCAGTACTTC. The rearrangement uses TRBV29-1 and TRBJ2-7; the match to TRBD1 covers 10 bases. The CDR3 sequence is 16 residues long. Per the germline V gene, CDR1 is SQVTM and CDR2 is ANQGSEA. With 7 bases clipped from V and 0 bases from J, the junction kept 12 bases outside the gene matches.

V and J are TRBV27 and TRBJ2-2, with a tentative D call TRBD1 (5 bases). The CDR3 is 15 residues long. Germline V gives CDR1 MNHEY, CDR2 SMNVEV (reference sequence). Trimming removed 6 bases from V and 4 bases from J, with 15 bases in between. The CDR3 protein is CASSPRQRGTGELFF. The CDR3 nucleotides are TGTGCCAGCAGCCCGAGACAGCGAGGCACCGGGGAGCTGTTTTTT.

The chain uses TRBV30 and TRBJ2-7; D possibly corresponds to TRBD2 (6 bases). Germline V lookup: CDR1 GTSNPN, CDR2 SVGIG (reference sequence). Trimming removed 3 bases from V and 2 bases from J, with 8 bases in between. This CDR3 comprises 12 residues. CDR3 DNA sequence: TGTGCCTGGAGCGGGGAGGCCTACGAGCAGTACTTC. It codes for CAWSGEAYEQYF.

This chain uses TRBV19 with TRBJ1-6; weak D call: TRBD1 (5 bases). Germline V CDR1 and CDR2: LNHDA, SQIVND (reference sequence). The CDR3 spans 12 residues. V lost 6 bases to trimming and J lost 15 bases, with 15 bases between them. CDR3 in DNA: TGTGCCAGTAGGAAGGACACCCCGGTCCTCCACTTT. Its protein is CASRKDTPVLHF.

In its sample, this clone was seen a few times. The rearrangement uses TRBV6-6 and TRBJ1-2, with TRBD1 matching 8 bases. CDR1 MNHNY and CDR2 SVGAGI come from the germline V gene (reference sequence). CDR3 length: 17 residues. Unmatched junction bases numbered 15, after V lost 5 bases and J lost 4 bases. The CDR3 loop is CASSLRQGSTGSYGYTF. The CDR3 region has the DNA TGTGCCAGCAGTCTAAGACAGGGGAGTACTGGGAGCTATGGCTACACCTTC.

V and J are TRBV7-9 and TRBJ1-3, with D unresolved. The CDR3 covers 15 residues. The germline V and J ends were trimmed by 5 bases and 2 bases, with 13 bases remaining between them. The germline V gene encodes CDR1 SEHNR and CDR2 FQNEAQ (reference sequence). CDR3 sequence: CASSPQLVAGNTIYF. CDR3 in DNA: TGTGCCAGCAGCCCCCAGTTGGTGGCTGGAAACACCATATATTTT.

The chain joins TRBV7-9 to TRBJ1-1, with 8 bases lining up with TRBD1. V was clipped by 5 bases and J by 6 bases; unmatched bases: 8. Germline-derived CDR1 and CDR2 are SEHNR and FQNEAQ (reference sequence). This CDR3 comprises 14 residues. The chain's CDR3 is CASSRYRGSPEAFF. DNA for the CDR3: TGTGCCAGCAGCCGGTACAGGGGGAGTCCTGAAGCTTTCTTT.

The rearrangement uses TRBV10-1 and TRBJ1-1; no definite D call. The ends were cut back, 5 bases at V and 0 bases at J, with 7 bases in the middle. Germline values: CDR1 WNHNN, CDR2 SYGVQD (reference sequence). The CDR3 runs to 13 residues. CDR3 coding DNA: TGCGCCAGCAGTTTGGCTCTGAACACTGAAGCTTTCTTT. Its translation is CASSLALNTEAFF.

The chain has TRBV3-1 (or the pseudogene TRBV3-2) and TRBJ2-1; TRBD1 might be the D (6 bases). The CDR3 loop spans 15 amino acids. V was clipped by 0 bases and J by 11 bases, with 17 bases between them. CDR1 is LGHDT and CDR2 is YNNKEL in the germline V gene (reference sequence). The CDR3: CASSQDTNTGRKQFF. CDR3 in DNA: TGTGCCAGCAGCCAAGATACTAACACAGGGAGAAAGCAGTTCTTC.

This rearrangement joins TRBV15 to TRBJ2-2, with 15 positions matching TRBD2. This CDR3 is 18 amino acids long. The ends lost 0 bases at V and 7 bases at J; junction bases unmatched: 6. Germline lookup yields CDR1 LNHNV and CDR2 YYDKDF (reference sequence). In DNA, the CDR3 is TGTGCCACCAGCAGAGAAAGGACTAGCGGGGGGGCTGGCGGGGAGCTGTTTTTT. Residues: CATSRERTSGGAGGELFF.

The CDR3 spells CASSLEGTVGAFF. CDR3 in DNA: TGTGCCAGCAGCTTAGAGGGGACAGTTGGGGCTTTCTTT. This chain uses TRBV13 with TRBJ1-1; TRBD1 agrees at 7 bases. V shed 1 base and J 11 bases; nucleotides not matched to a gene: 7. Germline V gene data show CDR1 as PRHDT and CDR2 as FYEKMQ (reference sequence). The CDR3 sequence is 13 residues long.

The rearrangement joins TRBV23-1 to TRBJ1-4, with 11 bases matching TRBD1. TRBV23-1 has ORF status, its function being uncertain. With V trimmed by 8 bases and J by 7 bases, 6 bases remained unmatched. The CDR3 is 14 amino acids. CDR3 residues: CASPPGQGAEKLFF. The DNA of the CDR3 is TGCGCCAGCCCCCCCGGACAGGGGGCTGAAAAACTGTTTTTT.

The CDR3 loop reads CASSLEGNSGNTIYF. CDR3 nucleotides: TGCGCCAGCAGCTTGGAGGGGAACTCTGGAAACACCATATATTTT. V usage is TRBV5-1 and J usage is TRBJ1-3, with D possibly matching TRBD1 (5 bases). There are 15 residues in the CDR3. Germline V gives CDR1 SGHRS, CDR2 YFSETQ. Trimming pared 0 bases from V and 0 bases from J, leaving 7 bases between.

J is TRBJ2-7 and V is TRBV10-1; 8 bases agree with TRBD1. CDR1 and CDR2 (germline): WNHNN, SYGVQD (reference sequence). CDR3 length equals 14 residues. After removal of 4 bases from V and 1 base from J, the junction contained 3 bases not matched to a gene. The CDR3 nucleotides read TGCGCCAGCAGTGGCCACAGGGGGTCCTACGAGCAGTACTTC. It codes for CASSGHRGSYEQYF.

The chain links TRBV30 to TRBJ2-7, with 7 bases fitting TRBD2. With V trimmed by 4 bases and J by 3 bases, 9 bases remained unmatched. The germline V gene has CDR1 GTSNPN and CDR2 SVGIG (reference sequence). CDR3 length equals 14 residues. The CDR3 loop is CAWTRTGGFYEQYF. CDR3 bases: TGTGCCTGGACCCGAACGGGGGGATTCTACGAGCAGTACTTC.

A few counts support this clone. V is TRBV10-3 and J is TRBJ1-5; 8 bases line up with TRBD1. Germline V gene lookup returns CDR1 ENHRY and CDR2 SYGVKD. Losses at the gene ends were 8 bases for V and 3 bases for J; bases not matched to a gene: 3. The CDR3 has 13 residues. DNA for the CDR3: TGTGCCATCGGACAGGGCGCCAATCAGCCCCAGCATTTT. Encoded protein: CAIGQGANQPQHF.

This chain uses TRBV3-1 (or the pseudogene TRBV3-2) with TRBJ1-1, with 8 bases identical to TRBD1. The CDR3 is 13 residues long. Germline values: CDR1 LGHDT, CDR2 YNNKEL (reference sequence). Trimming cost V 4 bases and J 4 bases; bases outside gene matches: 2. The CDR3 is CASSRQGRTEAFF. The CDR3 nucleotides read TGTGCCAGCAGCCGACAGGGGCGCACTGAAGCTTTCTTT.

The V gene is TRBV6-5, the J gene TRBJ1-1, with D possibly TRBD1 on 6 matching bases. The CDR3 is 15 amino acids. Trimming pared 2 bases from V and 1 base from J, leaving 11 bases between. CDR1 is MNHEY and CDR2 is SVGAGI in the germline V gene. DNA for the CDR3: TGTGCCAGCAGTTACCTATACAGGGAGAACACTGAAGCTTTCTTT. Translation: CASSYLYRENTEAFF.

The CDR3 DNA sequence: TGTGCCAGCAGTGCTTTTCCCGGGACAGTCATGTTGGATACGCAGTATTTT. Residues: CASSAFPGTVMLDTQYF. The chain links TRBV6-1 to TRBJ2-3; 7 nucleotides agree with TRBD1. The CDR3 sequence is 17 residues long. Germline CDR1 and CDR2: MNHNS and SASEGT. V dropped 4 bases and J dropped 6; count of bases not matched to a gene: 16.

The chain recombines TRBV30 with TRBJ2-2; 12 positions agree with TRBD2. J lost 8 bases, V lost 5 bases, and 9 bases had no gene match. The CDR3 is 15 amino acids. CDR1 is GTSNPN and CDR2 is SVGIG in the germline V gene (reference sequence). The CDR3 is CAWERLAGVPGELFF. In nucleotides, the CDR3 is TGTGCCTGGGAAAGACTAGCGGGGGTTCCAGGGGAGCTGTTTTTT.

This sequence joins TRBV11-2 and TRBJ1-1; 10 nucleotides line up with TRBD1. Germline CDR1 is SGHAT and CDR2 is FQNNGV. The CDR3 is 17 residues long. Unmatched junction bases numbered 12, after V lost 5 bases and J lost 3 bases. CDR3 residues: CASSPTGQGRWDTEAFF. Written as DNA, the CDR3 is TGTGCCAGCAGCCCGACGGGACAGGGGAGGTGGGACACTGAAGCTTTCTTT.

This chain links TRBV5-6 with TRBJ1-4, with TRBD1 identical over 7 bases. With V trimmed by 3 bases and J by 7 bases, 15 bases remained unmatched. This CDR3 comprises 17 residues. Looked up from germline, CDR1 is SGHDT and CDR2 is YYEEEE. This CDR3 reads CASSYDPGQHVVEKLFF. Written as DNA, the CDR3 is TGTGCCAGCAGCTACGACCCGGGACAGCACGTAGTTGAAAAACTGTTTTTT.

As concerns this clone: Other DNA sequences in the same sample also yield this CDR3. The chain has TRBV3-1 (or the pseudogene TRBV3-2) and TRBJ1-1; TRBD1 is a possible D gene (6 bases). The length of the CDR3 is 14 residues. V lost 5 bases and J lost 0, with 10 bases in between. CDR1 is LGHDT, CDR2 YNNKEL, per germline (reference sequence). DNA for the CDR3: TGTGCCAGCAGCAGGGGACAAATGAACACTGAAGCTTTCTTT. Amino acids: CASSRGQMNTEAFF.

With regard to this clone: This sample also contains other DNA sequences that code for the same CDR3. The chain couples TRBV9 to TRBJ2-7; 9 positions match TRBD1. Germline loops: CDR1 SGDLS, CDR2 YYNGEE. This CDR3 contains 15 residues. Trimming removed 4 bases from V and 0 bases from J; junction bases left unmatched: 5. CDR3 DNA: TGTGCCAGCAGCCCCGGGGACAGGGTCTCCTACGAGCAGTACTTC. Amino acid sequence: CASSPGDRVSYEQYF.